The text below deals with one TCR beta chain. V gave up 7 bases and J gave up 4 bases, with 17 bases separating them. This CDR3 region has 15 residues. Germline assignment: CDR1 MNHEY and CDR2 SVGAGI. These data come from a study of blood T cell repertoires in COVID-19. Generated by immunoSEQ multiplex PCR, the TCRdb table keeps only in-frame clones and is missing some. The repertoire consists of under 300,000 clones, with approximately 90% occurring once and the leading ten covering less than 4%. This TCR came from a man aged 18 to 35 with active or convalescent COVID-19. This chain uses TRBV6-5 with TRBJ1-5; D is unresolved. Sample: peripheral blood. The DNA of the CDR3 is TGTGCCAGCACCAAAATGGCACGGAGGAATCAGCCCCAGCATTTT. Translating gives CASTKMARRNQPQHF.